One sample yielded the 2 T cell receptor beta chains listed below, sequenced in a study of early T cells in non-severe SARS-CoV-2 infection. TCRdb independently ran MiXCR on the 5' RACE reads; one entry per CDR3 protein. The sample consists of about 88,000 distinct CDR3 sequences, around 14% of them appearing once. Material: whole blood. Receptors originate from an adult who was a healthcare worker with PCR-confirmed SARS-CoV-2 infection or an uninfected control (not recorded which).

This chain connects TRBV5-1 to TRBJ2-4; 7 nucleotides line up with TRBD2. The junction had 8 bases not matched to a gene; V was cut back by 4 bases and J by 1 base. The germline gives CDR1 SGHRS, CDR2 YFSETQ. CDR3 length: 16 amino acids. Here the CDR3 reads CASSPGGGGAKNIQYF. For the CDR3, the DNA is TGCGCCAGCAGCCCTGGTGGGGGAGGGGCCAAAAACATTCAGTACTTC.

V is TRBV12-3 or TRBV12-4 and J is TRBJ2-1, with a possible D match to TRBD2 (5 bases). Between the trimmed V and J ends, which lost 1 base and 6 bases, there was a span of 10 bases. This CDR3 has 14 amino acids. The CDR3 is CASSLGLATNEQFF. CDR3 coding DNA: TGTGCCAGCAGTTTAGGGCTAGCTACCAATGAGCAGTTCTTC.